This TCR beta chain was identified during a study of T cells in Graves' hyperthyroidism and ophthalmopathy. Points from the study as a whole: Most clonotypes expanded in thyroid above 0.001 were likewise present in blood. Through a model of 13 V-J features, ophthalmopathy was separated from stable hyperthyroidism.

The V gene's germline CDR1 is SGHRS and CDR2 YFSETQ. This CDR3 region has 11 residues. Unmatched junction bases numbered 1, after V lost 0 bases and J lost 11 bases. Hyperthyroidism in the patients, aged 18 to 65, was newly diagnosed and under 2 months in duration. Details on this clonotype: Its target is unknown.

TCR beta CDR3 region amplification was performed from RNA transcripts. Carried out on the TCR CDR3, a first-round RT-PCR used the HTBI primer set. From the multiplex PCR reads, TCRdb called clonotypes with MiXCR, one entry per CDR3 protein. The sample shows under 700,000 distinct CDR3 sequences, approximately 44% of them seen only once. Sequencing was performed on peripheral blood or thyroid tissue (not recorded which). The TCR sequence derives from a woman younger than 35 with Graves' hyperthyroidism. The gene calls are TRBV5-1 and TRBJ2-7; 8 bases match TRBD1. In DNA form, the CDR3 reads TGCGCCAGCAGCTTGGAGGACAGGGAGTACTTC. Amino acid sequence: CASSLEDREYF.